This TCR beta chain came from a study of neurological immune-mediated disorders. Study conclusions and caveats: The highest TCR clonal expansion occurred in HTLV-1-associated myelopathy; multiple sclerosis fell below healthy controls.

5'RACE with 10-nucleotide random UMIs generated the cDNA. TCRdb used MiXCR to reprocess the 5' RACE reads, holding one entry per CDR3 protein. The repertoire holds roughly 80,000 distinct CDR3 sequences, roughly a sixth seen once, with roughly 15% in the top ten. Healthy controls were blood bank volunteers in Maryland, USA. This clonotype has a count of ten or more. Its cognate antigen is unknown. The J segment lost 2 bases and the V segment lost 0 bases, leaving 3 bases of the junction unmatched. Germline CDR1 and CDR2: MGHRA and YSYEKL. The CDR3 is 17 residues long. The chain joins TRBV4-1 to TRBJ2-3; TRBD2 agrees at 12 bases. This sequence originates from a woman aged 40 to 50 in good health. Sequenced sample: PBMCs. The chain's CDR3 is CASSQDLAGGSTDTQYF. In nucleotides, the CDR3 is TGCGCCAGCAGCCAAGATCTAGCGGGGGGGTCCACAGATACGCAGTATTTT.